Listed here is a single TCR beta chain. No antigen is known for it. This specimen belongs to a study of neoadjuvant anti-PD-1 for oral cavity cancer. Study-wide background: Patients without progression got a fourth dose around day 43.

The study's findings and limits: With a few patients per group, TCR findings need larger cohorts.

Time point reported: after neoadjuvant nivolumab, at surgical resection. These newly diagnosed stage II-IVA oral cavity squamous cell carcinoma patients had no prior systemic or radiation treatment. V lost 9 bases and J lost 3; bases outside the gene matches: 8. Germline CDR1 is MNHNS and CDR2 is SASEGT. The CDR3 sequence is 13 residues long. Sequenced by immunoSEQ multiplex PCR; TCRdb stores in-frame clones only, minus some. The data contain around 7,800 clones, approximately 67% of them seen just once; the ten biggest clones take up over 3%. The specimen comprised PBMCs, sampled after nivolumab (anti-PD-1) treatment. The sequence was collected from a person between 35 and 79 years old with oral cavity squamous cell carcinoma. The V and J genes are TRBV6-1 and TRBJ2-7; TRBD1 matches at 7 bases. CDR3 in DNA: TGTGCCAGTAGGGGCCAGGGGGTCTACGAGCAGTACTTC. This translates into CASRGQGVYEQYF.